This T cell receptor (beta chain) originates from a study of brain T cells in children with intractable seizures. Generated by immunoSEQ multiplex PCR, the TCRdb table keeps only in-frame clones and is missing some. The repertoire consists of about 340,000 clones, with 93% occurring once and the leading ten covering 5% to 7%. This clone was recorded once. Its antigen remains unknown. Overall study findings and caveats: Viral specificity was inferred only from CDR3 similarity; HCMV serostatus was unknown.

Time point here: blood from clinic visit 5 months post-surgery; TSC patient then seizure free. Surgery cases with the highest brain T cell transcript signatures were chosen for sequencing. Germline trimming cut 3 bases from V and 4 bases from J; bases unmatched to any gene: 8. From germline, CDR1 is SEHNR and CDR2 FQNEAQ (reference sequence). CDR3 size: 16 residues. The material was peripheral blood, obtained 4 to 5 months after surgery. The receptor comes from a boy younger than two with tuberous sclerosis and intractable seizures. The chain uses TRBV7-9 and TRBJ2-5; TRBD2 aligns across 10 bases. CDR3 in amino acids: CASSLADLAGVETQYF. Written as DNA, the CDR3 is TGTGCCAGCAGCTTGGCGGATCTAGCGGGGGTAGAGACCCAGTACTTC.